These 2 T cell receptor beta chains came from one sample sequenced in a study of blood T cell repertoires in COVID-19. The method was immunoSEQ multiplex PCR; TCRdb's version includes in-frame clones alone and lacks a portion of them. The table records more than 150,000 clones, over 70% of them present only once. Sequencing was performed on peripheral blood. All receptors derive from a man aged 55-75 years with active or convalescent COVID-19.

The chain joins TRBV6-4 to TRBJ2-4; D possibly corresponds to TRBD2 (5 bases). The CDR3 totals 17 residues. Trimming removed 2 bases from V and 1 base from J, with 15 bases in between. Germline CDR1 MRHNA, CDR2 SNTAGT. Here the CDR3 DNA reads TGTGCCAGCAGTGACAGAGGAACCGGGGAGGCCAAAAACATTCAGTACTTC. It is translated as CASSDRGTGEAKNIQYF.

V usage is TRBV12-3 or TRBV12-4 and J usage is TRBJ2-7, with TRBD1 matching 7 bases. J was trimmed by 5 bases and V by 4 bases; bases with no gene match: 5. The CDR3 has 13 amino acids. CDR3: CASSSPTGDEQYF. The CDR3 DNA reads as TGTGCCAGCAGTTCCCCTACAGGGGACGAGCAGTACTTC.